This record covers a single TCR beta chain. Source study methods: Nucleated cell number was recorded as an estimate derived from reference gene primer amplification. This table comes from immunoSEQ multiplex PCR, and its TCRdb copy is limited to in-frame clones, with some not included. For V, J and clone size, that table is used; D and trimming come from the DNA. The sample contains about 440,000 clones, about 87% of which appear only once. This record belongs to a study of blood T cell repertoires in COVID-19. Study-level background: From the United States, Italy and Spain came samples of acute and convalescent COVID-19. In each case, the material was cDNA or gDNA derived from T cells, B-cell-depleted T cells, or PBMCs.

Patients in Seattle were enrolled during active infection, then followed longitudinally. Per the germline V gene, CDR1 is MNHEY and CDR2 is SMNVEV (reference sequence). The V end was cut by 5 bases, the J end by 4 bases, with 17 bases between. The CDR3 runs 15 residues. The receptor comes from a woman aged 50 to 65 with COVID-19, enrolled during active disease. The chain has TRBV27 and TRBJ1-1; weak D call: TRBD1 (5 bases). Sequences were obtained from peripheral blood. The CDR3 DNA reads as TGTGCCAGCAGTATAATGCCTCGACAGCTCACTGAAGCTTTCTTT. This gives the protein CASSIMPRQLTEAFF.